Each of the 9 T cell receptor beta chains below was sequenced from the same sample in a study of blood T cell repertoires in COVID-19. The repertoire was sequenced with immunoSEQ multiplex PCR; TCRdb's copy has only in-frame clones and lacks some. The sample contains 300,000 or so clones, more than 70% of which appear only once. Sequenced sample: peripheral blood. The receptors originated from a woman aged 45 to 65 with acute or convalescent COVID-19.

The chain links TRBV10-2 to TRBJ2-7, with D possibly matching TRBD2 (6 bases). The CDR3 covers 13 residues. Per germline, CDR1 WSHSY and CDR2 SAAADI. V lost 7 bases and J 4 bases, leaving 14 bases between the germline ends. CDR3 amino acids: CASTQGLSYEQYV. The CDR3 bases are TGCGCCAGCACCCAGGGACTCTCGTACGAGCAGTACGTC.

The genes are TRBV6-6 and TRBJ1-5; D uncertain. V lost 0 bases and J 3 bases, leaving 9 bases between the germline ends. Germline-derived CDR1 and CDR2 are MNHNY and SVGAGI (reference sequence). The CDR3 covers 15 residues. The CDR3: CASSYSRGVNQPQHF. Written as DNA, the CDR3 is TGTGCCAGCAGTTACTCGAGAGGAGTCAATCAGCCCCAGCATTTT.

The chain joins TRBV5-4 to TRBJ2-5; 7 bases are shared with TRBD1. After removal of 3 bases from V and 7 bases from J, the junction contained 9 bases not matched to a gene. This CDR3 is 14 amino acids long. Germline V gives CDR1 SGHNT, CDR2 YYREEE (reference sequence). DNA of the CDR3: TGTGCCAGCAGCTCGACGGACAGGTGGGGGACCCAGTACTTC. Translated: CASSSTDRWGTQYF. Using reference TRBV5-4 and TRBJ2-5 for the parts outside the CDR3, the full variable domain is ETGVTQSPTHLIKTRGQQVTLRCSSQSGHNTVSWYQQALGQGPQFIFQYYREEENGRGNFPPRFSGLQFPNYSSELNVNALELDDSALYLCASSSTDRWGTQYFGPGTRLLVL.

The table lists this clone with a few counts. This CDR3 is also generated by other DNA sequences in the sample. The chain employs TRBV30 and TRBJ2-5; D perhaps matches TRBD2 (5 bases). CDR3 length equals 12 residues. From germline, CDR1 is GTSNPN and CDR2 SVGIG (reference sequence). The V and J ends lost 0 bases and 5 bases respectively, with 7 bases between them. The CDR3 loop is CAWSVRGETQYF. The DNA of the CDR3 is TGTGCCTGGAGTGTACGGGGTGAGACCCAGTACTTC.

V is TRBV7-2 and J is TRBJ1-1; D call uncertain. This CDR3 has 13 amino acids. The germline V and J ends were trimmed by 6 bases and 0 bases, with 8 bases remaining between them. Germline V CDR1 and CDR2: SGHTA, FQGNSA. This CDR3 is CASRANMNTEAFF. CDR3 DNA sequence: TGTGCCAGCAGGGCCAACATGAACACTGAAGCTTTCTTT.

In this sample, this clone turned up once. The gene calls are TRBV7-9 and TRBJ1-2; D is unclear. CDR3 length equals 13 residues. The germline V gene has CDR1 SEHNR and CDR2 FQNEAQ (reference sequence). Trimming took off 8 bases at V and 5 bases at J, with 15 bases between the two ends. CDR3 nucleotides: TGTGCCAGCTCCCCTCTAGACGGATATGGCTACACCTTC. Its protein product is CASSPLDGYGYTF.

V gene TRBV10-2 combines with J gene TRBJ2-1; 10 bases map to TRBD2. V was clipped by 4 bases and J by 5 bases; unmatched bases: 14. CDR1 and CDR2 from the germline V gene are WSHSY and SAAADI. The CDR3 is 18 amino acids. CDR3 nucleotides: TGCGCCAGCAGTGCTAACCCTAGGACTAGCGGCTATGACAATGAGCAGTTCTTC. Translation gives CASSANPRTSGYDNEQFF.

The chain combines TRBV2 with TRBJ1-2, with 9 bases that match TRBD1. Trimming removed 3 bases from V and 5 bases from J; junction bases left unmatched: 1. This CDR3 is built from 13 residues. Germline V gene data show CDR1 as SNHLY and CDR2 as FYNNEI. Written as DNA, the CDR3 is TGTGCCAGCAGTGACGGGACAGGGTATGGCTACACCTTC. Encoded protein: CASSDGTGYGYTF. Full variable domain (rest looked up from reference TRBV2 and TRBJ1-2): EPEVTQTPSHQVTQMGQEVILRCVPISNHLYFYWYRQILGQKVEFLVSFYNNEISEKSEIFDDQFSVERPDGSNFTLKIRSTKLEDSAMYFCASSDGTGYGYTFGSGTRLTVV.

There are a few counts of this clone. The chain joins TRBV10-2 to TRBJ1-1; D perhaps matches TRBD1 (5 bases). V was shortened by 3 bases and J by 1 base, with 9 bases between the two germline ends. The CDR3 sequence is 14 residues long. Germline CDR1 WSHSY, CDR2 SAAADI. CDR3 residues: CASSDRAENTEAFF. As DNA, the CDR3 is TGCGCCAGCAGTGACAGGGCGGAGAACACTGAAGCTTTCTTT.